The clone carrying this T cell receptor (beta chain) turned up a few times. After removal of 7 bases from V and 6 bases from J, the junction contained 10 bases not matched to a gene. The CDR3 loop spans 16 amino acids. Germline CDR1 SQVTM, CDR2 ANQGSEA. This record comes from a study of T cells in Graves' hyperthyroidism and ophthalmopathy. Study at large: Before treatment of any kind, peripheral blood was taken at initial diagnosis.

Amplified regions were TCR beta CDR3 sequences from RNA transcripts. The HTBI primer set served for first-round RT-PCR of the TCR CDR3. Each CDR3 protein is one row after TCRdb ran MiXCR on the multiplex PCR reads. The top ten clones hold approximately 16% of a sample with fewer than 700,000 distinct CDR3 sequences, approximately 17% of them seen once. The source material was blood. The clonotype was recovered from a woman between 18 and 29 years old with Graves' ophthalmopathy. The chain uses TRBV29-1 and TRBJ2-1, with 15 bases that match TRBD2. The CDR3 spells CSGVGLAGGPINEQFF. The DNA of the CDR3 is TGCAGCGGGGTAGGACTAGCGGGAGGGCCGATCAATGAGCAGTTCTTC.